The 23 T cell receptor beta chains in this list originate from one sample, sequenced in a study of blood T cell repertoires in COVID-19. Measured with immunoSEQ multiplex PCR; TCRdb has only the in-frame clones, and not every one. This table holds about 260,000 clones, 85% to 90% found once. Sequenced: peripheral blood. These receptor sequences come from a woman aged 40 to 50 with acute or convalescent COVID-19.

This chain joins TRBV19 and TRBJ2-5; D possibly corresponds to TRBD2 (6 bases). This CDR3 has 15 amino acids. V dropped 6 bases and J dropped 5 bases, with 19 bases sitting between them. Germline V CDR1 and CDR2: LNHDA, SQIVND (reference sequence). CDR3 nucleotide sequence: TGTGCCAGTAGCGACCTTGGGGGGTCCTGGGAGACCCAGTACTTC. It yields the protein CASSDLGGSWETQYF. Drawing the rest from reference TRBV19 and TRBJ2-5, the complete variable domain is DGGITQSPKYLFRKEGQNVTLSCEQNLNHDAMYWYRQDPGQGLRLIYYSQIVNDFQKGDIAEGYSVSREKKESFPLTVTSAQKNPTAFYLCASSDLGGSWETQYFGPGTRLLVL.

The rearrangement uses TRBV25-1 and TRBJ2-2, with TRBD2 matching 8 bases. Trimming at V came to 6 bases and at J to 0 bases, leaving 12 bases not matched to a gene. Germline loops: CDR1 MGHDK, CDR2 SYGVNS. The CDR3 has 18 amino acids. The CDR3 coding sequence is TGTGCCAGCAGCGGGTTGCGGGGGGCGATTCCGAACACCGGGGAGCTGTTTTTT. It specifies CASSGLRGAIPNTGELFF.

V is TRBV11-2 and J is TRBJ2-7; maybe TRBD1 (6 bases). V lost 1 base to trimming and J lost 0 bases, with 10 bases between them. This CDR3 is built from 15 residues. Germline V gene data show CDR1 as SGHAT and CDR2 as FQNNGV. CDR3 sequence: CASSLVEGVSYEQYV. DNA for the CDR3: TGTGCCAGCAGCTTAGTAGAGGGGGTCTCCTACGAGCAGTACGTC.

The chain couples TRBV2 to TRBJ2-4, with a tentative D call TRBD2 (7 bases). CDR3 length: 13 residues. Deletions cut 8 bases from V and 8 bases from J, with 16 bases between. Germline V CDR1 and CDR2: SNHLY, FYNNEI. The CDR3: CASYLREGDIQYF. CDR3 bases: TGTGCCAGCTACCTCAGGGAGGGGGACATTCAGTACTTC.

In its sample, this clone was seen once. V usage is TRBV5-1 and J usage is TRBJ1-1; D not resolved. Trimming took 4 bases from V and 5 from J, leaving 12 bases between them. This CDR3 spans 13 amino acids. The V gene's germline CDR1 is SGHRS and CDR2 YFSETQ. The CDR3, as DNA: TGCGCCAGCAGCCTCCTCCTTGAGACTGAAGCTTTCTTT. This codes for CASSLLLETEAFF. The variable domain in full, with the rest retrieved from reference TRBV5-1 and TRBJ1-1, is KAGVTQTPRYLIKTRGQQVTLSCSPISGHRSVSWYQQTPGQGLQFLFEYFSETQRNKGNFPGRFSGRQFSNSRSEMNVSTLELGDSALYLCASSLLLETEAFFGQGTRLTVV.

The rearrangement links TRBV19 to TRBJ1-5, with D possibly being TRBD1 (5 bases). The germline V gene encodes CDR1 LNHDA and CDR2 SQIVND (reference sequence). V gave up 7 bases and J gave up 2 bases, with 9 bases separating them. The CDR3 has 13 residues. CDR3: CASTLTGNQPQHF. The CDR3 coding sequence is TGTGCCAGTACCTTGACAGGCAATCAGCCCCAGCATTTT.

The chain is built from TRBV5-1 and TRBJ2-2; TRBD2 matches 16 bases. The length of the CDR3 is 17 residues. V shed 4 bases, J shed 4 bases, and the junction held 4 bases outside the gene matches. Germline CDR1 reads SGHRS; CDR2 reads YFSETQ. CDR3: CASSGTSGGAVTGELFF. As DNA, the CDR3 is TGCGCCAGCAGCGGGACTAGCGGGGGGGCCGTCACCGGGGAGCTGTTTTTT.

The chain joins TRBV7-2 to TRBJ1-5; 9 bases map to TRBD1. Germline CDR1 and CDR2: SGHTA and FQGNSA. The CDR3 contains 15 residues. Germline trimming cut 4 bases from V and 6 bases from J; bases unmatched to any gene: 7. CDR3 sequence: CASSSETGGGQPQHF. CDR3 sequence (DNA): TGTGCCAGCAGCTCAGAGACAGGGGGAGGTCAGCCCCAGCATTTT. Looking up the rest from reference TRBV7-2 and TRBJ1-5 gives the full variable domain: GAGVSQSPSNKVTEKGKDVELRCDPISGHTALYWYRQSLGQGLEFLIYFQGNSAPDKSGLPSDRFSAERTGGSVSTLTIQRTQQEDSAVYLCASSSETGGGQPQHFGDGTRLSIL.

This chain uses TRBV6-5 with TRBJ1-1; TRBD1 aligns across 7 bases. The V gene's germline CDR1 is MNHEY and CDR2 SVGAGI. The CDR3 extends over 14 amino acids. Trimming removed 6 bases from V and 1 base from J; junction bases left unmatched: 5. The DNA for the CDR3 is TGTGCCAGCAGGGGACAGCCGGGGAACACTGAAGCTTTCTTT. Translating it yields CASRGQPGNTEAFF.

The genes are TRBV4-1 and TRBJ1-5; no definite D call. Germline V gene lookup returns CDR1 MGHRA and CDR2 YSYEKL. Between the trimmed V and J ends, which lost 1 base and 4 bases, there was a span of 5 bases. The CDR3 spans 13 residues. The CDR3 region has the DNA TGCGCCAGCAGCCAAGTCAGTAATCAGCCCCAGCATTTT. This encodes CASSQVSNQPQHF.

This chain connects TRBV12-5 to TRBJ1-5; 8 bases agree with TRBD1. Germline CDR1 and CDR2: LGHNT and FRNRAP. Trimming at V came to 0 bases and at J to 0 bases, leaving 16 bases not matched to a gene. The CDR3 contains 21 residues. Here the CDR3 DNA reads TGTGCTAGTGGTTTGGTACTGAGCGGGGACAGGAGACGATATAGCAATCAGCCCCAGCATTTT. Amino acid sequence: CASGLVLSGDRRRYSNQPQHF.

CDR3 coding DNA: TGTGCCAGCAGCGTAGGGCTTAAGGGGCAGGGAAAGCCCTACGAGCAGTACGTC. It is translated as CASSVGLKGQGKPYEQYV. The V and J genes are TRBV9 and TRBJ2-7, with D perhaps TRBD1 (5 bases). The CDR3 length is 18 residues. Germline V lookup: CDR1 SGDLS, CDR2 YYNGEE. The germline V and J ends were trimmed by 0 bases and 2 bases, with 21 bases remaining between them.

DNA of the CDR3: TGTGCCAGTAGTTCCTGGACAGAAAGCAATCAGCCCCAGCATTTT. Translating it yields CASSSWTESNQPQHF. This chain uses TRBV19 with TRBJ1-5; possible D gene TRBD1, 6 bases. Germline loops: CDR1 LNHDA, CDR2 SQIVND (reference sequence). Trimming took off 5 bases at V and 1 base at J, with 12 bases between the two ends. The CDR3 consists of 15 residues.

V and J are TRBV10-3 and TRBJ1-1; D is possibly TRBD1 (5 bases). V lost 2 bases, J lost 5 bases, and 12 bases lay in between. CDR3 size: 14 residues. Germline assignment: CDR1 ENHRY and CDR2 SYGVKD. DNA of the CDR3: TGTGCCATCAGTGAGGAGGGCCGGGGGACTGAAGCTTTCTTT. This encodes CAISEEGRGTEAFF.

The chain employs TRBV6-5 and TRBJ1-2, with D perhaps matching TRBD1 (6 bases). Trimming took off 5 bases at V and 7 bases at J, with 8 bases between the two ends. Germline-derived CDR1 and CDR2 are MNHEY and SVGAGI. The CDR3 is 11 amino acids. The CDR3 DNA sequence: TGTGCCAGCAGTCCAGGGGCTGGCTACACCTTC. This codes for CASSPGAGYTF.

V usage is TRBV5-1 and J usage is TRBJ1-5, with a possible D match to TRBD1 (6 bases). Germline V gene data show CDR1 as SGHRS and CDR2 as YFSETQ. V was shortened by 3 bases and J by 4 bases, with 14 bases between the two germline ends. The CDR3 runs to 15 residues. The CDR3 DNA reads as TGCGCCAGCAGCTCTGGGCCAGGGGTTAATCAGCCCCAGCATTTT. Protein: CASSSGPGVNQPQHF.

CDR3 DNA sequence: TGTGCCAGCAGCGTAGCTACAGCGGGGGGCTGGGGGTACCAAGAGACCCAGTACTTC. Translation: CASSVATAGGWGYQETQYF. The gene calls are TRBV9 and TRBJ2-5, with 9 bases identical to TRBD2. Trimming at V came to 0 bases and at J to 0 bases, leaving 12 bases not matched to a gene. The germline gives CDR1 SGDLS, CDR2 YYNGEE. The CDR3 has 19 amino acids.

This rearrangement joins TRBV7-2 to TRBJ1-5; 10 positions match TRBD1. The CDR3 is made up of 16 amino acids. The germline gives CDR1 SGHTA, CDR2 FQGNSA. J was trimmed by 4 bases and V by 4 bases; bases with no gene match: 7. CDR3 sequence: CASSSSGTGDNQPQHF. CDR3 nucleotides: TGTGCCAGCAGCTCGTCCGGGACAGGGGATAATCAGCCCCAGCATTTT.

The chain uses TRBV7-8 and TRBJ1-2; D is perhaps TRBD1 (6 bases). Trimming stripped 3 bases from V and 4 bases from J, with 9 bases between. Germline-derived CDR1 and CDR2 are SGHVS and FQNEAQ. CDR3 length: 13 residues. The CDR3 bases are TGTGCCAGCAGCTTGAGGACAGCCTATGGCTACACCTTC. Translation: CASSLRTAYGYTF.

This CDR3 reads CASSTEGGYEQYV. CDR3 sequence (DNA): TGTGCCAGCAGCACCGAGGGAGGGTACGAGCAGTACGTC. V is TRBV12-3 or TRBV12-4 and J is TRBJ2-7, with 7 bases matching TRBD2. With V trimmed by 6 bases and J by 4 bases, 6 bases remained unmatched. The CDR3 totals 13 residues.

The genes are TRBV6-5 and TRBJ1-3; D not resolved. V dropped 2 bases and J dropped 0 bases, with 5 bases sitting between them. The CDR3 length is 14 residues. CDR1 and CDR2 from the germline V gene are MNHEY and SVGAGI. CDR3 in DNA: TGTGCCAGCAGTTACGGCCGCTCTGGAAACACCATATATTTT. Protein product: CASSYGRSGNTIYF.

The chain employs TRBV6-5 and TRBJ2-5; D uncertain. With 4 bases removed from V and 6 bases from J, the gap between germline ends came to 15 bases. Germline loops: CDR1 MNHEY, CDR2 SVGAGI. This CDR3 contains 14 residues. DNA of the CDR3: TGTGCCAGCAGTTCAACAGTCCCTGAGAAGACCCAGTACTTC. It specifies CASSSTVPEKTQYF.

The chain uses TRBV4-2 and TRBJ1-1; D is possibly TRBD1 (5 bases). CDR3 size: 17 residues. Germline V gene sequence: CDR1 LGHNA, CDR2 YNFKEQ. V lost 0 bases to trimming and J lost 4 bases, with 18 bases between them. CDR3 protein: CASSQDKGRRFSTEAFF. The DNA for the CDR3 is TGTGCCAGCAGCCAAGATAAGGGGAGGCGCTTTAGCACTGAAGCTTTCTTT.